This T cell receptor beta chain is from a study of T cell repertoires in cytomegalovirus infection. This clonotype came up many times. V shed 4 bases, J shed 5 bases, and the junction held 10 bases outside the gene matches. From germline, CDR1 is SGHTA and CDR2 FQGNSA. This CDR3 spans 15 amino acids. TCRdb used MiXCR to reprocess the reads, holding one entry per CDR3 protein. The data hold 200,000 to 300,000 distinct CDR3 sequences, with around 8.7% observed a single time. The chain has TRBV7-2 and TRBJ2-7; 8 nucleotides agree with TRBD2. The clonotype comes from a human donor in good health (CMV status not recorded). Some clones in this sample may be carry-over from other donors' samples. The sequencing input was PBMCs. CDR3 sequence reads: CASSSSGGSIHEQYF. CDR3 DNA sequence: TGTGCCAGCAGCTCTTCGGGGGGGAGTATCCACGAGCAGTACTTC. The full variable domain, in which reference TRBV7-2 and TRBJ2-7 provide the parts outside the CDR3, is GAGVSQSPSNKVTEKGKDVELRCDPISGHTALYWYRQSLGQGLEFLIYFQGNSAPDKSGLPSDRFSAERTGGSVSTLTIQRTQQEDSAVYLCASSSSGGSIHEQYFGPGTRLTVT.